This TCR beta chain was identified in a study of persistence of HIV-infected CD4 T cells. An overlapping HIV-1 Gag peptide pool stimulated these cells at 0.95 to 1 ug/peptide/mL. Sorting of responding CD4+ T cells relied on upregulated CD40 ligand together with CD69. This was the immunoSEQ version 4 assay in survey mode. Profiling relied on immunoSEQ multiplex PCR, and the TCRdb table lists in-frame clones only, not all of them. The sample shows about 25,000 clones, approximately 79% of them seen only once. As for this clone: Its antigen is not known.

Per the germline V gene, CDR1 is SNHLY and CDR2 is FYNNEI. The trim removed 6 bases at V and 0 bases at J, leaving 6 bases unmatched. The CDR3 extends over 15 amino acids. The gene calls are TRBV2 and TRBJ2-3, with 7 bases matching TRBD1. Material: CD4+ T cells sorted from PBMCs after 18-hour stimulation, obtained from a patient who received antiretroviral therapy. This TCR was sampled from an adult man with HIV who was CMV-seropositive. This CDR3 reads CASSLDRASTDTQYF. CDR3 DNA sequence: TGTGCCAGCAGCTTAGACAGGGCGAGCACAGATACGCAGTATTTT.